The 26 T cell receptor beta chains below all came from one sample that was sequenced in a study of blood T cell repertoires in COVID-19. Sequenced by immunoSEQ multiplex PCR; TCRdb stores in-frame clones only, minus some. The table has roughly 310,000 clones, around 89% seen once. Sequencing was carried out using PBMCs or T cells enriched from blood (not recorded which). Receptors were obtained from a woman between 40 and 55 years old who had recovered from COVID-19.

DNA of the CDR3: TGTGCCATCAGTGAGGACAGGGATCAGCCCCAGCATTTT. Amino acids: CAISEDRDQPQHF. J is TRBJ1-5 and V is TRBV10-3, with 7 bases identical to TRBD1. V shed 2 bases and J 5 bases; nucleotides not matched to a gene: 0. The CDR3 spans 13 residues. Germline-derived CDR1 and CDR2 are ENHRY and SYGVKD.

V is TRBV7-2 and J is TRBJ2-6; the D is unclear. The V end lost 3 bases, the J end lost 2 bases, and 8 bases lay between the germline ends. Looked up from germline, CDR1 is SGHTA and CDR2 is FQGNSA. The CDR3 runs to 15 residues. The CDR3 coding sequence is TGTGCCAGCAGCTTGCGCAGGACTGGGGCCAACGTCCTGACTTTC. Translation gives CASSLRRTGANVLTF.

The CDR3 loop is CASSLNQGYGYTF. In DNA form, the CDR3 reads TGTGCCAGCAGTTTAAACCAGGGCTATGGCTACACCTTC. J is TRBJ1-2 and V is TRBV27; D possibly corresponds to TRBD1 (5 bases). Trimming removed 2 bases from V and 4 bases from J, with 8 bases in between. The CDR3 runs to 13 residues. Germline V CDR1 and CDR2: MNHEY, SMNVEV (reference sequence).

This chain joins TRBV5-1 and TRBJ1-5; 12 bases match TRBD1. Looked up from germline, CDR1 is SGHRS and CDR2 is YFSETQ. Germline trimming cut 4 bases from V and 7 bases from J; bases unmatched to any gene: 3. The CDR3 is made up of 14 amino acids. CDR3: CASSNGTGGQPQHF. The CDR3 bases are TGCGCCAGCAGCAACGGGACAGGGGGCCAGCCCCAGCATTTT.

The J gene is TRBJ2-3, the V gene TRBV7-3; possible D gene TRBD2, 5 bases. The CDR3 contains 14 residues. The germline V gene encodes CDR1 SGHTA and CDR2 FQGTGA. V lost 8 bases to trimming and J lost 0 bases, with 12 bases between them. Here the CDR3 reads CASLGRPSTDTQYF. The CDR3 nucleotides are TGTGCCAGCCTGGGGAGACCTAGCACAGATACGCAGTATTTT.

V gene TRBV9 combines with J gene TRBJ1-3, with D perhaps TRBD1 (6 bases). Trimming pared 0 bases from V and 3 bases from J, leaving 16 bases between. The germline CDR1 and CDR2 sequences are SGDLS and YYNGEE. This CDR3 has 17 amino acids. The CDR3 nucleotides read TGTGCCAGCAGCGTAGAGCCAACAGGGTTGTTTGGAAACACCATATATTTT. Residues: CASSVEPTGLFGNTIYF.

CDR3 in DNA: TGTGCCTGGACAGGGGGCCCTAATCAGCCCCAGCATTTT. Its translation is CAWTGGPNQPQHF. This rearrangement joins TRBV30 to TRBJ1-5; 8 nucleotides agree with TRBD1. Losses at the gene ends were 4 bases for V and 4 bases for J; bases not matched to a gene: 3. Germline V gene data show CDR1 as GTSNPN and CDR2 as SVGIG (reference sequence). This CDR3 region has 13 residues.

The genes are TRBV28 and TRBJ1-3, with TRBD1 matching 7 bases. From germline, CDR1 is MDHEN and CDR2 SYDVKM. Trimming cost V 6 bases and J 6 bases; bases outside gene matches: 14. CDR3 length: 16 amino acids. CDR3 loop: CASRPGSTGEANTIYF. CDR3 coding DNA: TGTGCCAGCAGGCCGGGTAGCACAGGGGAGGCAAACACCATATATTTT.

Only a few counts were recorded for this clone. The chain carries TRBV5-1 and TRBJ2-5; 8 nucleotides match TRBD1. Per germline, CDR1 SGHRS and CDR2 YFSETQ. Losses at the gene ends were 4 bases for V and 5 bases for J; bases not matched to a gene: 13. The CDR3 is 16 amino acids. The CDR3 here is CASSLGGQERRETQYF. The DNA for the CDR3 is TGCGCCAGCAGCCTAGGGGGACAGGAGCGCCGTGAGACCCAGTACTTC.

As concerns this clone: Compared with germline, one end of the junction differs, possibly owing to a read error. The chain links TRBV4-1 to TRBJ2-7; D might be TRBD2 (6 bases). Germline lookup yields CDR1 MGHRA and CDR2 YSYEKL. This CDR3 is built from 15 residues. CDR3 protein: CASSQDGGVLARAHF. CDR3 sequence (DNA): TGCGCCAGCAGCCAAGATGGAGGGGTATTGGCTCGGGCGCACTTC.

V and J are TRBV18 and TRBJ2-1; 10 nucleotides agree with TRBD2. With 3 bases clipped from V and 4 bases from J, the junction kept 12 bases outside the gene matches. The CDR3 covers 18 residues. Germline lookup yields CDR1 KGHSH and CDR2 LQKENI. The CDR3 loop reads CASSPRLGAGGLYNEQFF. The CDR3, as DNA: TGTGCCAGCTCACCCCGTCTGGGAGCGGGGGGGCTTTACAATGAGCAGTTCTTC.

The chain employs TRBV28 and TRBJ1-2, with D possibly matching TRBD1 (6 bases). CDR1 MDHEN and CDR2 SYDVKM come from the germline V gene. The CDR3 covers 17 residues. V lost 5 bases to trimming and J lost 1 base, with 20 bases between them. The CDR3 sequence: CASSPRTAEIFNYGYTF. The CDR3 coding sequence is TGTGCCAGCAGTCCCAGGACAGCGGAGATATTTAACTATGGCTACACCTTC.

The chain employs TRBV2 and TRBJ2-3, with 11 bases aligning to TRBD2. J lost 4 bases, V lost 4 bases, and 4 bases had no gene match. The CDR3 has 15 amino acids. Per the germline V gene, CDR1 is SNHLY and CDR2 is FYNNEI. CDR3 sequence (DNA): TGTGCCAGCAGTGCGGTACTAGCGGGAGCAGATACGCAGTATTTT. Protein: CASSAVLAGADTQYF. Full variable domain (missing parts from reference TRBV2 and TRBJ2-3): EPEVTQTPSHQVTQMGQEVILRCVPISNHLYFYWYRQILGQKVEFLVSFYNNEISEKSEIFDDQFSVERPDGSNFTLKIRSTKLEDSAMYFCASSAVLAGADTQYFGPGTRLTVL.

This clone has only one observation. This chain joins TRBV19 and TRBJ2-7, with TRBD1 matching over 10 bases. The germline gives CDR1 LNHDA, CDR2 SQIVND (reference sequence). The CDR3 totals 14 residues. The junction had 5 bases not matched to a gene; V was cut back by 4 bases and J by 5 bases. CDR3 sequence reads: CASSRGQGIHEQYF. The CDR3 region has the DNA TGTGCCAGTAGTAGGGGACAGGGGATACACGAGCAGTACTTC.

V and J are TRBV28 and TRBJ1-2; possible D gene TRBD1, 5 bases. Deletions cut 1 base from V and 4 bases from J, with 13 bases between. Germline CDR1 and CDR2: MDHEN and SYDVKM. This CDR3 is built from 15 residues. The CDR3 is CASSLSPGLIYGYTF. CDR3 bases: TGTGCCAGCAGTTTATCTCCAGGGCTAATCTATGGCTACACCTTC.

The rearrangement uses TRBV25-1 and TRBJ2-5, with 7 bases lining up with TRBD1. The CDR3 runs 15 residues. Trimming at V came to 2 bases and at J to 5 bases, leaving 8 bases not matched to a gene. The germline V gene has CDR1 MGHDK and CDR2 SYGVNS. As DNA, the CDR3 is TGTGCCAGCAGTGAACGATTAGGGGGCGGGGAGACCCAGTACTTC. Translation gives CASSERLGGGETQYF.

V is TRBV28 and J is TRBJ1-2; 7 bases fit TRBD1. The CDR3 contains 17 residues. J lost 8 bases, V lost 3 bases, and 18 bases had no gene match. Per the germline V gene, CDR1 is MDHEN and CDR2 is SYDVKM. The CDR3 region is CASSFKGAGGNSRGYTF. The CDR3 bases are TGTGCCAGCAGTTTTAAGGGTGCAGGGGGAAACTCGCGGGGCTACACCTTC.

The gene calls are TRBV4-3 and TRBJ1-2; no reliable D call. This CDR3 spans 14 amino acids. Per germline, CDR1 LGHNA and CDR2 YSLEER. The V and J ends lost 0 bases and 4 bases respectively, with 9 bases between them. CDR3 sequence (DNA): TGCGCCAGCAGCCAAGAGGAGCCTGGCTATGGCTACACCTTC. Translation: CASSQEEPGYGYTF.

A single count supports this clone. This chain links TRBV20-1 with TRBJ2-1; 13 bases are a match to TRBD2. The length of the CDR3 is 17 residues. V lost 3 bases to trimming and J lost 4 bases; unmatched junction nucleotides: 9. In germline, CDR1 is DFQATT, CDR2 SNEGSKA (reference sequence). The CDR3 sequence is CSASVFQTSGGYNEQFF. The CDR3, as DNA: TGCAGTGCTAGTGTCTTCCAGACTAGCGGGGGGTACAATGAGCAGTTCTTC.

CDR3 DNA: TGTGCCAGCAGCCCGACGCGGGGCACAGATACGCAGTATTTT. Translated: CASSPTRGTDTQYF. The chain has TRBV7-9 and TRBJ2-3; a possible D gene is TRBD2 (5 bases). This CDR3 is 14 amino acids long. Germline CDR1 and CDR2: SEHNR and FQNEAQ (reference sequence). The V and J ends lost 5 bases and 1 base respectively, with 10 bases between them.

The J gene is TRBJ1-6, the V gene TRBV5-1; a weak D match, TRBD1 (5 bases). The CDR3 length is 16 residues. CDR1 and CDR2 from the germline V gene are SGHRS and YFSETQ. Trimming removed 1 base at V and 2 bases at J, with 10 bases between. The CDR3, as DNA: TGCGCCAGCAGCTTGAACGCGGGGGCCTATAATTCACCCCTCCACTTT. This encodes CASSLNAGAYNSPLHF.

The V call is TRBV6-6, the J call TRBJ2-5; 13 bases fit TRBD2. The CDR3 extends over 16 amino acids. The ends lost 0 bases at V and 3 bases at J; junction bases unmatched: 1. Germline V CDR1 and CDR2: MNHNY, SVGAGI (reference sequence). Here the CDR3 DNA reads TGTGCCAGCAGTTACTCGGGACTAGCGGGAAAAGAGACCCAGTACTTC. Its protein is CASSYSGLAGKETQYF.

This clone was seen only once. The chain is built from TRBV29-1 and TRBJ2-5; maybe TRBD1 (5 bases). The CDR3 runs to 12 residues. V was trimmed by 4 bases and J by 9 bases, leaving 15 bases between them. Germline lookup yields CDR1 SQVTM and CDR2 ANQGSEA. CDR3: CSVVPDPGPQYF. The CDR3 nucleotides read TGCAGCGTTGTTCCGGATCCAGGGCCCCAGTACTTC.

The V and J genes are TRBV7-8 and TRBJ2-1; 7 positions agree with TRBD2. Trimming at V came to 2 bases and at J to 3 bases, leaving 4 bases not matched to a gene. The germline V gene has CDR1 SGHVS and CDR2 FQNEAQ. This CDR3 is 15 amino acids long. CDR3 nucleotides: TGTGCCAGCAGCTTAACAGCGGGAAGCTACAATGAGCAGTTCTTC. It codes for CASSLTAGSYNEQFF.

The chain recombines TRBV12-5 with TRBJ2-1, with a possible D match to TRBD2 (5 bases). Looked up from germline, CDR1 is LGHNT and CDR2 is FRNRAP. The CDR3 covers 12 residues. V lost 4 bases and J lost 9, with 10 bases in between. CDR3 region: CASGWESSEQFF. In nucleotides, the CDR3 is TGTGCTAGTGGTTGGGAGTCCAGTGAGCAGTTCTTC.

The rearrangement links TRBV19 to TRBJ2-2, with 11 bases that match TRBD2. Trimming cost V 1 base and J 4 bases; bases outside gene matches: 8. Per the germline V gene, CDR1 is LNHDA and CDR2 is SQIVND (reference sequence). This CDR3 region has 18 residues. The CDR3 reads CASSIVRLAGKLTGELFF. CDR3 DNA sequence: TGTGCCAGTAGTATAGTCAGACTAGCGGGGAAACTCACCGGGGAGCTGTTTTTT.